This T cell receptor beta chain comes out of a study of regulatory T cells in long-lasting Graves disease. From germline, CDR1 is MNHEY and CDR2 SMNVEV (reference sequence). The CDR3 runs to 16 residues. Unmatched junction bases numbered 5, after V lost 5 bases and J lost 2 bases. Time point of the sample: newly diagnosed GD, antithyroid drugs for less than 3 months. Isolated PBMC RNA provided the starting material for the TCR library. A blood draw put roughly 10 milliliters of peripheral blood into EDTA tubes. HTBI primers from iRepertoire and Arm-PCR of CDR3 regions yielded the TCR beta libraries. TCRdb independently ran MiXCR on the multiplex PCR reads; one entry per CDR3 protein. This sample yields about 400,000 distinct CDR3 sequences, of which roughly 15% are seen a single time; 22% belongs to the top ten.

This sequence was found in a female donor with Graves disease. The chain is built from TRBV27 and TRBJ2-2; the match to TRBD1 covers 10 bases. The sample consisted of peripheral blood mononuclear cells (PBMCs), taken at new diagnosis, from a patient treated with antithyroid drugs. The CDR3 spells CASSPWDRGNTGELFF. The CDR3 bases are TGTGCCAGCAGTCCGTGGGACAGGGGCAACACCGGGGAGCTGTTTTTT.